Below are 14 T cell receptor beta chains sequenced from a single sample in a study of CD8+ T cells in alopecia areata. Treatment given: oral pan-JAK inhibitor, 5-10 mg twice daily. In each case, RNA was isolated and then reverse transcribed into cDNA as the sequencing template. Clones were read by immunoSEQ multiplex PCR, and TCRdb kept only the in-frame ones, dropping some. Of about 210,000 clones in the sample, 43% were seen once. This specimen consisted of CD4+ T cells sorted from blood, obtained at approximately week 37, from a patient treated with tofacitinib. The origin of the receptors is a human donor with alopecia areata.

The chain employs TRBV4-1 and TRBJ2-1, with 11 bases aligning to TRBD2. Unmatched junction bases numbered 8, after V lost 1 base and J lost 12 bases. The CDR3 has 15 amino acids. Germline values: CDR1 MGHRA, CDR2 YSYEKL. The CDR3 DNA sequence: TGCGCCAGCAGCCAAGGACTAGCGGGAAACGTAAGGCAGTTCTTC. Its protein is CASSQGLAGNVRQFF.

This rearrangement joins TRBV5-4 to TRBJ2-5; 7 positions match TRBD1. The CDR3 sequence is 14 residues long. CDR1 is SGHNT, CDR2 YYREEE, per germline (reference sequence). The junction had 8 bases not matched to a gene; V was cut back by 4 bases and J by 5 bases. CDR3 DNA sequence: TGTGCCAGCAGCCTCCGACAGGGTGTGGAGACCCAGTACTTC. It specifies CASSLRQGVETQYF.

This clone has only a few counts. CDR3 region: CSVEDREKEETQYF. The CDR3 coding sequence is TGCAGCGTTGAAGACAGGGAGAAGGAAGAGACCCAGTACTTC. The gene calls are TRBV29-1 and TRBJ2-5; TRBD1 or TRBD2 may be the D gene (5 bases each). Between the trimmed V and J ends, which lost 0 bases and 3 bases, there was a span of 11 bases. This CDR3 is 14 amino acids long. Germline V gene data show CDR1 as SQVTM and CDR2 as ANQGSEA. The full variable domain, with the rest looked up from reference TRBV29-1 and TRBJ2-5, is SAVISQKPSRDICQRGTSLTIQCQVDSQVTMMFWYRQQPGQSLTLIATANQGSEATYESGFVIDKFPISRPNLTFSTLTVSNMSPEDSSIYLCSVEDREKEETQYFGPGTRLLVL.

This clone showed up just a few times. The gene calls are TRBV28 and TRBJ2-7; no clear D gene. The CDR3 extends over 12 amino acids. Germline assignment: CDR1 MDHEN and CDR2 SYDVKM. The V end was cut by 3 bases, the J end by 6 bases, with 9 bases between. The CDR3 sequence: CASSLGQSEQYF. DNA for the CDR3: TGTGCCAGCAGTTTGGGCCAGTCCGAGCAGTACTTC. The full variable domain, rest sourced from reference TRBV28 and TRBJ2-7, is DVKVTQSSRYLVKRTGEKVFLECVQDMDHENMFWYRQDPGLGLRLIYFSYDVKMKEKGDIPEGYSVSREKKERFSLILESASTNQTSMYLCASSLGQSEQYFGPGTRLTVT.

The chain combines TRBV4-1 with TRBJ2-5; 16 nucleotides line up with TRBD2. The CDR3 runs 15 residues. V was pared by 5 bases and J by 4 bases, with 1 base of the junction left unmatched. CDR1 and CDR2 (germline): MGHRA, YSYEKL. The CDR3 bases are TGCGCCAGCAGCGGGACTAGCGGGAGGGCAGAGACCCAGTACTTC. Translating it yields CASSGTSGRAETQYF.

The chain joins TRBV29-1 to TRBJ1-2; D is ambiguous. CDR3 length: 12 amino acids. The germline gives CDR1 SQVTM, CDR2 ANQGSEA. Trimming took 4 bases from V and 1 from J, leaving 7 bases between them. CDR3 amino acids: CSVAGYNYGYTF. The CDR3, as DNA: TGCAGCGTTGCTGGGTATAACTATGGCTACACCTTC.

This clone showed up just a few times. The chain couples TRBV7-8 to TRBJ2-1, with TRBD1 identical over 8 bases. Germline V gives CDR1 SGHVS, CDR2 FQNEAQ. This CDR3 region has 16 residues. The V and J ends lost 7 bases and 10 bases, in that order; junction bases with no gene match: 18. CDR3 nucleotides: TGTGCCAGCAACTCCTCCCCCTGGACAGGGAAAGGCGAGCAGTTCTTC. It codes for CASNSSPWTGKGEQFF.

V usage is TRBV5-1 and J usage is TRBJ1-2, with D possibly being TRBD1 (5 bases). Deletions cut 4 bases from V and 8 bases from J, with 21 bases between. The V gene's germline CDR1 is SGHRS and CDR2 YFSETQ. This CDR3 spans 15 amino acids. As DNA, the CDR3 is TGCGCCAGCAGCCCGGGGCGGGGACTCCCTGGGGGCTACACCTTC. Protein: CASSPGRGLPGGYTF.

The chain carries TRBV19 and TRBJ2-5; D is unclear. Trimming pared 5 bases from V and 2 bases from J, leaving 6 bases between. Germline V gives CDR1 LNHDA, CDR2 SQIVND (reference sequence). This CDR3 is built from 12 residues. The CDR3 here is CASSVGQETQYF. CDR3 DNA sequence: TGTGCCAGTAGTGTGGGGCAAGAGACCCAGTACTTC.

The chain employs TRBV5-1 and TRBJ1-1; maybe TRBD1 (6 bases). There are 13 residues in the CDR3. Trimming took off 4 bases at V and 5 bases at J, with 12 bases between the two ends. From germline, CDR1 is SGHRS and CDR2 YFSETQ. CDR3 in amino acids: CASSPSTGTEAFF. The CDR3 nucleotides read TGCGCCAGCAGCCCCTCTACAGGGACTGAAGCTTTCTTT.

The V and J genes are TRBV25-1 and TRBJ2-5, with D unclear. Trimming took off 7 bases at V and 5 bases at J, with 8 bases between the two ends. Germline lookup yields CDR1 MGHDK and CDR2 SYGVNS. The CDR3 runs 11 residues. CDR3 DNA: TGTGCCAGCACTTACATTGAGACCCAGTACTTC. Protein sequence: CASTYIETQYF.

V is TRBV7-2 and J is TRBJ2-3; possibly TRBD2 for D (6 bases). Trimming shortened V by 3 bases and J by 0 bases, and 7 bases separated the two germline ends. Germline V CDR1 and CDR2: SGHTA, FQGNSA. The CDR3 length is 14 residues. This CDR3 is CASSFGGSTDTQYF. The CDR3 region has the DNA TGTGCCAGCAGCTTTGGAGGGAGCACAGATACGCAGTATTTT.

The chain recombines TRBV19 with TRBJ2-1; D not certain. V gave up 1 base and J gave up 5 bases, with 12 bases separating them. Germline lookup yields CDR1 LNHDA and CDR2 SQIVND (reference sequence). CDR3 length equals 15 residues. CDR3 amino acids: CASSIAALPNNEQFF. The CDR3 coding sequence is TGTGCCAGTAGTATAGCAGCTCTCCCAAACAATGAGCAGTTCTTC.

The chain has TRBV6-6 and TRBJ2-5; D unclear. Deletions cut 8 bases from V and 1 base from J, with 8 bases between. The germline V gene encodes CDR1 MNHNY and CDR2 SVGAGI (reference sequence). The CDR3 is made up of 12 amino acids. The CDR3 region is CASARVQETQYF. The CDR3 nucleotides are TGTGCCAGCGCCCGGGTCCAAGAGACCCAGTACTTC.